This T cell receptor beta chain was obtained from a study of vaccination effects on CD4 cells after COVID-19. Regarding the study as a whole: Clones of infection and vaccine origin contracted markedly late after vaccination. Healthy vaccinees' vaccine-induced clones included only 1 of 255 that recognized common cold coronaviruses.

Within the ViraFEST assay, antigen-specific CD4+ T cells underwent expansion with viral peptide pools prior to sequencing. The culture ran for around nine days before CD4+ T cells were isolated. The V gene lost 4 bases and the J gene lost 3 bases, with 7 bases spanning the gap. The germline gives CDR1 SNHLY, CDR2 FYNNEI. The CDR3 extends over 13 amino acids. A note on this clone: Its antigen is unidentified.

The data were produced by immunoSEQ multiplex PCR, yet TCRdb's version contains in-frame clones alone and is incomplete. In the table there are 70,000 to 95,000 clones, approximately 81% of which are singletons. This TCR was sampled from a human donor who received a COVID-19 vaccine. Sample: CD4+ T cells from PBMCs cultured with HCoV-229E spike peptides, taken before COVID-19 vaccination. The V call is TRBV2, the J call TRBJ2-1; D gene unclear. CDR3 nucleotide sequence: TGTGCCAGCAGTGCCGGGTTCTACAATGAGCAGTTCTTC. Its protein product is CASSAGFYNEQFF.